Each of the 29 T cell receptor beta chains below was sequenced from the same sample in a study of a mutant IDH1 vaccine in newly diagnosed glioma. Profiled with immunoSEQ multiplex PCR; TCRdb holds only in-frame clones, not every one. The profile covers approximately 50,000 clones, with about three quarters appearing a single time and less than 5% taken by the ten largest. These TCRs' antigens remain unknown. The sample's time point: week 47, end of study. Each dose delivered 300 ug of mutant IDH1 20-mer peptide subcutaneously with imiquimod. The starting material was PBMCs, obtained from a glioma patient whose treatment included an IDH1 peptide vaccine. These receptors were taken from a woman between 35 and 50 years old with glioma. Some clones in this sample may be carry-over from other donors' samples.

The chain has TRBV2 and TRBJ2-3; 8 positions match TRBD1. The CDR3 is made up of 14 amino acids. Germline V gene data show CDR1 as SNHLY and CDR2 as FYNNEI. V lost 5 bases to trimming and J lost 4 bases; unmatched junction nucleotides: 5. The chain's CDR3 is CASSRDRMPDTQYF. The CDR3 coding sequence is TGTGCCAGCAGTCGGGACAGGATGCCAGATACGCAGTATTTT.

This clone was observed a handful of times. This chain links TRBV4-1 with TRBJ2-2; 12 bases agree with TRBD1. The junction had 7 bases not matched to a gene; V was cut back by 6 bases and J by 8 bases. The CDR3 has 15 residues. Germline CDR1 is MGHRA and CDR2 is YSYEKL. CDR3 nucleotides: TGCGCCAGCAGACCGGGACAGGGGGCCGGTGGGGAGCTGTTTTTT. Protein product: CASRPGQGAGGELFF.

The chain uses TRBV5-1 and TRBJ1-2, with TRBD1 as a possible D gene (6 bases). CDR1 is SGHRS, CDR2 YFSETQ, per germline. The CDR3 spans 15 residues. V lost 2 bases and J lost 5, with 16 bases in between. This CDR3 is CASSFSPGDPYGYTF. The CDR3 DNA follows: TGCGCCAGCAGCTTTTCTCCAGGGGACCCTTATGGCTACACCTTC.

This clone is medium-sized. The chain uses TRBV25-1 and TRBJ1-6, with a tentative D call TRBD1 (5 bases). The CDR3 is 16 residues long. Germline V gene data show CDR1 as MGHDK and CDR2 as SYGVNS. V gave up 6 bases and J gave up 7 bases, with 19 bases separating them. The CDR3 reads CASSRDSGAENSPLHF. The CDR3 bases are TGTGCCAGCAGCCGGGACTCTGGGGCGGAAAATTCACCCCTCCACTTT.

V and J are TRBV7-2 and TRBJ2-7, with a possible D match to TRBD2 (5 bases). The germline CDR1 and CDR2 sequences are SGHTA and FQGNSA. This CDR3 region has 15 residues. Trimming took 4 bases from V and 3 from J, leaving 16 bases between them. The CDR3 DNA sequence: TGTGCCAGCAGCTCCCCCGTACGGGGTCTCTACGAGCAGTACTTC. Translated: CASSSPVRGLYEQYF. The whole variable domain, filled in from reference TRBV7-2 and TRBJ2-7, reads GAGVSQSPSNKVTEKGKDVELRCDPISGHTALYWYRQSLGQGLEFLIYFQGNSAPDKSGLPSDRFSAERTGGSVSTLTIQRTQQEDSAVYLCASSSPVRGLYEQYFGPGTRLTVT.

The chain employs TRBV5-6 and TRBJ1-2; TRBD1 might be the D (5 bases). V was trimmed by 3 bases and J by 5 bases, leaving 14 bases between them. Germline lookup yields CDR1 SGHDT and CDR2 YYEEEE. The CDR3 sequence is 14 residues long. Here the CDR3 reads CASSWRGRTYGYTF. The CDR3 DNA sequence: TGTGCCAGCAGCTGGAGGGGCAGGACTTATGGCTACACCTTC.

The V and J genes are TRBV19 and TRBJ1-4; possible D gene TRBD1, 5 bases. Trimming cost V 11 bases and J 4 bases, with 20 bases left between them. This CDR3 contains 15 residues. Germline CDR1 and CDR2: LNHDA and SQIVND (reference sequence). CDR3 sequence: CAASGTGALNEKLFF. The CDR3 coding sequence is TGTGCCGCCTCGGGCACAGGAGCGCTTAATGAAAAACTGTTTTTT.

The chain uses TRBV5-6 and TRBJ1-2; TRBD1 agrees at 7 bases. The V gene end was trimmed by 1 base and the J gene end by 2 bases; junction bases not matched to a gene: 5. CDR1 and CDR2 (germline): SGHDT, YYEEEE. The CDR3 covers 15 residues. The CDR3 DNA reads as TGTGCCAGCAGCTTGCCCCCGGACAGGAACTATGGCTACACCTTC. Residues: CASSLPPDRNYGYTF.

A few counts support this clone. V is TRBV10-3 and J is TRBJ2-2; D may be TRBD1 (5 bases). Deletions cut 2 bases from V and 6 bases from J, with 10 bases between. The CDR3 is 14 amino acids. The V gene's germline CDR1 is ENHRY and CDR2 SYGVKD. In DNA, the CDR3 is TGTGCCATCAGTGAGCTAGGGGCGGCCGGGGAGCTGTTTTTT. This sequence encodes CAISELGAAGELFF.

This clone was seen more than once but under ten times. A much larger clone sits a single nucleotide away, making a read error possible. The chain carries TRBV4-2 and TRBJ1-4; 8 nucleotides line up with TRBD1. The germline V gene has CDR1 LGHNA and CDR2 YNFKEQ. Losses at the gene ends were 0 bases for V and 8 bases for J; bases not matched to a gene: 11. There are 17 residues in the CDR3. CDR3 in amino acids: CASSQEAVTGGKEKLFF. For the CDR3, the DNA is TGTGCCAGCAGCCAAGAGGCGGTAACAGGGGGGAAAGAAAAACTGTTTTTT.

On this clone itself: The junction departs from the called germline gene at one end, perhaps through a read error. The rearrangement links TRBV7-9 to TRBJ2-2, with 13 nucleotides matching TRBD2. CDR1 is SEHNR and CDR2 is FQNEAQ in the germline V gene (reference sequence). The CDR3 consists of 14 residues. CDR3 DNA: TGTGCCGGCAGCTCCGAACTAGCGGGGGGGAAGCTGTTTTTT. Its protein product is CAGSSELAGGKLFF. The variable domain in full, with the rest retrieved from reference TRBV7-9 and TRBJ2-2, is DTGVSQNPRHKITKRGQNVTFRCDPISEHNRLYWYRQTLGQGPEFLTYFQNEAQLEKSRLLSDRFSAERPKGSFSTLEIQRTEQGDSAMYLCAGSSELAGGKLFFGEGSRLTVL.

A single count supports this clone. This sequence joins TRBV6-6 and TRBJ1-4; TRBD1 agrees at 7 bases. After removal of 6 bases from V and 3 bases from J, the junction contained 7 bases not matched to a gene. This CDR3 contains 15 residues. CDR1 and CDR2 (germline): MNHNY, SVGAGI (reference sequence). This CDR3 is CASSRDSFPNEKLFF. CDR3 nucleotides: TGTGCCAGCAGCCGGGACAGCTTTCCTAATGAAAAACTGTTTTTT.

This rearrangement joins TRBV27 to TRBJ2-7, with 10 bases matching TRBD1. Germline V gene lookup returns CDR1 MNHEY and CDR2 SMNVEV (reference sequence). The CDR3 is 15 residues long. Trimming cost V 5 bases and J 2 bases; bases outside gene matches: 6. This CDR3 is CASSLGQGVTYEQYF. In DNA form, the CDR3 reads TGTGCCAGCAGTCTAGGACAGGGGGTAACCTACGAGCAGTACTTC.

This clone has more than one count but fewer than ten. This chain joins TRBV23-1 and TRBJ1-1; D is ambiguous. TRBV23-1 has ORF status, its function being uncertain. Trimming removed 0 bases from V and 6 bases from J, with 5 bases in between. The length of the CDR3 is 12 residues. In DNA form, the CDR3 reads TGCGCCAGCAGTCAATCCTTCCCTGAAGCTTTCTTT. Its translation is CASSQSFPEAFF.

CDR3 nucleotides: TGCGCCAGCTCCCACCGGGACACCCAAGAGACCCAGTACTTC. It yields the protein CASSHRDTQETQYF. The chain links TRBV5-1 to TRBJ2-5; D may be TRBD1 (6 bases). Looked up from germline, CDR1 is SGHRS and CDR2 is YFSETQ. The ends were cut back, 7 bases at V and 1 base at J, with 14 bases in the middle. CDR3 size: 14 residues.

V gene TRBV5-5 combines with J gene TRBJ1-6, with D unresolved. The CDR3 runs to 13 residues. Germline values: CDR1 SGHKS, CDR2 YYEKEE (reference sequence). Trimming stripped 0 bases from V and 11 bases from J, with 9 bases between. CDR3 sequence (DNA): TGTGCCAGCAGCTTGGCCGAGAATCCACCCCTCCACTTT. It codes for CASSLAENPPLHF.

CDR3 region: CASSRSRTGANEQFF. CDR3 bases: TGCGCCAGCAGTCGATCTAGGACAGGGGCCAATGAGCAGTTCTTC. V and J are TRBV10-1 and TRBJ2-1, with 9 positions matching TRBD1. Germline V CDR1 and CDR2: WNHNN, SYGVQD (reference sequence). This CDR3 has 15 amino acids. V lost 5 bases to trimming and J lost 6 bases; unmatched junction nucleotides: 8.

This clone was seen more than once but under ten times. The chain employs TRBV2 and TRBJ1-4, with D hard to call. CDR3 size: 12 residues. Germline V gives CDR1 SNHLY, CDR2 FYNNEI. Trimming pared 9 bases from V and 5 bases from J, leaving 10 bases between. The CDR3 DNA follows: TGTGCCAGGAGGAACGGGAATGAAAAACTGTTTTTT. It encodes CARRNGNEKLFF.

The V and J genes are TRBV5-1 and TRBJ1-2; maybe TRBD1 (5 bases). This CDR3 is built from 17 residues. Between the trimmed V and J ends, which lost 4 bases and 8 bases, there was a span of 27 bases. In germline, CDR1 is SGHRS, CDR2 YFSETQ. This CDR3 is CASSQLTGEGISHGYTF. CDR3 sequence (DNA): TGCGCCAGCAGCCAATTAACGGGGGAGGGAATTTCGCACGGCTACACCTTC. The variable domain in full, completed from reference TRBV5-1 and TRBJ1-2, reads KAGVTQTPRYLIKTRGQQVTLSCSPISGHRSVSWYQQTPGQGLQFLFEYFSETQRNKGNFPGRFSGRQFSNSRSEMNVSTLELGDSALYLCASSQLTGEGISHGYTFGSGTRLTVV.

This clone was seen once. The CDR3 DNA sequence: TGTGCCAGCAGTCATCAGGGGAATCAGCCCCAGCATTTT. It translates to CASSHQGNQPQHF. The gene calls are TRBV27 and TRBJ1-5, with D perhaps matching TRBD1 (6 bases). This CDR3 region has 13 residues. Germline loops: CDR1 MNHEY, CDR2 SMNVEV (reference sequence). Trimming cost V 5 bases and J 4 bases, with 9 bases left between them.

This chain uses TRBV5-6 with TRBJ2-5; the D gene is possibly TRBD1 (5 bases). This CDR3 is built from 16 residues. Between the trimmed V and J ends, which lost 1 base and 2 bases, there was a span of 15 bases. Per germline, CDR1 SGHDT and CDR2 YYEEEE. The CDR3 loop is CASSLKTARQQETQYF. The DNA for the CDR3 is TGTGCCAGCAGCTTGAAGACTGCGAGACAGCAAGAGACCCAGTACTTC.

V gene TRBV7-2 combines with J gene TRBJ2-1; D gene unclear. CDR1 is SGHTA and CDR2 is FQGNSA in the germline V gene. The V and J ends lost 5 bases and 3 bases respectively, with 14 bases between them. CDR3 size: 15 residues. The CDR3 bases are TGTGCCAGCAGCCGACCCAGGACGGACTACAATGAGCAGTTCTTC. Its protein is CASSRPRTDYNEQFF.

V usage is TRBV19 and J usage is TRBJ1-4; D not certain. This CDR3 has 14 residues. Germline V CDR1 and CDR2: LNHDA, SQIVND (reference sequence). The V gene lost 5 bases and the J gene lost 1 base, with 8 bases spanning the gap. The CDR3 DNA reads TGTGCCAGTAGTGCGTGGGGAACTAATGAAAAACTGTTTTTT. Amino acids: CASSAWGTNEKLFF.

The genes are TRBV7-2 and TRBJ2-5; 10 nucleotides line up with TRBD2. CDR1 is SGHTA, CDR2 FQGNSA, per germline. V dropped 5 bases and J dropped 3; count of bases not matched to a gene: 12. CDR3 size: 17 residues. The chain's CDR3 is CASSLKGASGGEETQYF. CDR3 nucleotides: TGTGCCAGCAGCCTAAAGGGGGCTAGCGGGGGTGAAGAGACCCAGTACTTC.

J is TRBJ1-6 and V is TRBV5-4, with D unclear. Germline assignment: CDR1 SGHNT and CDR2 YYREEE (reference sequence). V was pared by 0 bases and J by 0 bases, with 4 bases between. The CDR3 length is 15 residues. The CDR3 region has the DNA TGTGCCAGCAGCTTGGGTATCTCCTATAATTCACCCCTCCACTTT. It is translated as CASSLGISYNSPLHF.

The chain uses TRBV6-6 and TRBJ2-7; no clear D gene. The V end lost 6 bases, the J end lost 6 bases, and 12 bases lay between the germline ends. This CDR3 has 12 residues. CDR1 and CDR2 (germline): MNHNY, SVGAGI (reference sequence). The DNA of the CDR3 is TGTGCCAGCAGCATAGGGCCAGCCGAGCAGTACTTC. It specifies CASSIGPAEQYF.

V gene TRBV10-1 combines with J gene TRBJ1-1; no clear D. Trimming took off 3 bases at V and 4 bases at J, with 12 bases between the two ends. The CDR3 contains 14 residues. Germline V gives CDR1 WNHNN, CDR2 SYGVQD (reference sequence). The CDR3 is CASSDDPGRTEAFF. For the CDR3, the DNA is TGCGCCAGCAGTGACGATCCGGGCCGCACTGAAGCTTTCTTT.

This clone appeared a few times. Other DNA sequences from this sample encode an identical CDR3 as well. The chain employs TRBV9 and TRBJ1-5; D uncertain. Looked up from germline, CDR1 is SGDLS and CDR2 is YYNGEE. CDR3 length equals 13 residues. Between the trimmed V and J ends, which lost 3 bases and 4 bases, there was a span of 8 bases. The CDR3 nucleotides are TGTGCCAGCAGCGGAGGAGGGAATCAGCCCCAGCATTTT. Translated, it gives CASSGGGNQPQHF.

The gene calls are TRBV2 and TRBJ2-1; TRBD1 matches at 9 bases. CDR1 is SNHLY and CDR2 is FYNNEI in the germline V gene. CDR3 length: 13 amino acids. V gave up 6 bases and J gave up 9 bases; unmatched junction bases: 6. The chain's CDR3 is CASSDRTGAEQFF. CDR3 coding DNA: TGTGCCAGCAGCGACCGGACAGGGGCTGAGCAGTTCTTC.